This T cell receptor (beta chain) appears in the sequencing data of a study of OX40 agonist ivuxolimab in advanced cancers. To note about this clone: The antigen is undetermined.

Study observations and caveats: Expanded clones were, on average, more numerous among CD8+ T cells than CD4+.

The investigators sampled blood at baseline, at cycle 4 day 1, and at cycle 7 day 1. The repertoire was sequenced with immunoSEQ multiplex PCR; TCRdb's copy has only in-frame clones and lacks some. Of tens of thousands of clones in the sample, 70% to 90% were seen once. Germline-derived CDR1 and CDR2 are MNHNS and SASEGT. CDR3 size: 15 residues. Trimming removed 6 bases at V and 5 bases at J, with 17 bases between. The receptor was derived from an adult with an advanced solid tumor such as melanoma, head and neck, liver or kidney cancer. The sample was CD4+ or CD8+ T cells sorted from blood, taken in a trial of the OX40 agonist ivuxolimab. The chain is built from TRBV6-1 and TRBJ1-5, with D hard to call. For the CDR3, the DNA is TGTGCCAGCAGCGCGACCAGTTCGGCCGATCAGCCCCAGCATTTT. The encoded protein is CASSATSSADQPQHF.